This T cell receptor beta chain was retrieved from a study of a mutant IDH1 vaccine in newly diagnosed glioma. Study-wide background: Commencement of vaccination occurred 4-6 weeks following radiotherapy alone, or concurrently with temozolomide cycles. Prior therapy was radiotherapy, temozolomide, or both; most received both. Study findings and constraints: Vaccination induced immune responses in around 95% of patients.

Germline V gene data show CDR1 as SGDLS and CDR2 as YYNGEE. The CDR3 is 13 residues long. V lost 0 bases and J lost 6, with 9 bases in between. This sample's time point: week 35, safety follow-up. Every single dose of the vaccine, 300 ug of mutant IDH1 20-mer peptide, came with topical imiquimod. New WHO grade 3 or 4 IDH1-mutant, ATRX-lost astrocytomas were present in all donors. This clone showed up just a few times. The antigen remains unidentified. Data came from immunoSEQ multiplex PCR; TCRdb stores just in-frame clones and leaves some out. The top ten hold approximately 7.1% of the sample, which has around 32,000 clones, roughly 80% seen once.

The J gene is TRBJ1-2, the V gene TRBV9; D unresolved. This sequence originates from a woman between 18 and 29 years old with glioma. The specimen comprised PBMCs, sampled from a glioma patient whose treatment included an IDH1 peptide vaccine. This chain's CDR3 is CASSVDSADGYTF. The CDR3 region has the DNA TGTGCCAGCAGCGTAGACTCTGCCGATGGCTACACCTTC.